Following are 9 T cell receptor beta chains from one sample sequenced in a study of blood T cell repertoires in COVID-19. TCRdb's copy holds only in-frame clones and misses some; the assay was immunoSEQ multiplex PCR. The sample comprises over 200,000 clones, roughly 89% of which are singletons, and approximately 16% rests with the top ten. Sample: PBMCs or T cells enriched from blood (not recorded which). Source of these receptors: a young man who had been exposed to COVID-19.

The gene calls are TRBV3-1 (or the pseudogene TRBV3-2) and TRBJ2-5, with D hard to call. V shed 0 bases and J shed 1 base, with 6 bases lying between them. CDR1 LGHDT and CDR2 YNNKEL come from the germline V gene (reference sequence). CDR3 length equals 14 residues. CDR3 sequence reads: CASSQDYSQETQYF. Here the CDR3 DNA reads TGTGCCAGCAGCCAAGATTACAGCCAAGAGACCCAGTACTTC.

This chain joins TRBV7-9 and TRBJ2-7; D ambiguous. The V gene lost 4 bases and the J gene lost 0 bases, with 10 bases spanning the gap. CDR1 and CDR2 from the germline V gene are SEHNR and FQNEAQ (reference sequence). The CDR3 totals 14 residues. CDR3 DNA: TGTGCCAGCAGCTACGTCGGGTTCTCCTACGAGCAGTACTTC. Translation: CASSYVGFSYEQYF. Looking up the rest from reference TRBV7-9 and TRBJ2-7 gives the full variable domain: DTGVSQNPRHKITKRGQNVTFRCDPISEHNRLYWYRQTLGQGPEFLTYFQNEAQLEKSRLLSDRFSAERPKGSFSTLEIQRTEQGDSAMYLCASSYVGFSYEQYFGPGTRLTVT.

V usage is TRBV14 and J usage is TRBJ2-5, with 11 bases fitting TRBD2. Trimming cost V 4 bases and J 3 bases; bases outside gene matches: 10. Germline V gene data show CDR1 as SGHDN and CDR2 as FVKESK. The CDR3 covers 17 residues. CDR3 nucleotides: TGTGCCAGCAGCCGCGCCCGACTAGCGGGGCGGAAAGAGACCCAGTACTTC. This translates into CASSRARLAGRKETQYF.

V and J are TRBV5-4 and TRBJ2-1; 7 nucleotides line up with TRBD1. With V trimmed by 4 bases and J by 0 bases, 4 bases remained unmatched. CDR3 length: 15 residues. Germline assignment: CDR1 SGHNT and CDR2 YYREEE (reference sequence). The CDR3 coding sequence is TGTGCCAGCAGCCGAGACAGGGCCTCCTACAATGAGCAGTTCTTC. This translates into CASSRDRASYNEQFF.

CDR3 DNA sequence: TGCGCCAGCAGCCAAGAAAGACAGGGGGGAGAGACCCAGTACTTC. Protein sequence: CASSQERQGGETQYF. This sequence joins TRBV4-1 and TRBJ2-5; 9 nucleotides align to TRBD1. The length of the CDR3 is 15 residues. Germline V gene lookup returns CDR1 MGHRA and CDR2 YSYEKL. The V and J ends lost 0 bases and 4 bases, in that order; junction bases with no gene match: 3.

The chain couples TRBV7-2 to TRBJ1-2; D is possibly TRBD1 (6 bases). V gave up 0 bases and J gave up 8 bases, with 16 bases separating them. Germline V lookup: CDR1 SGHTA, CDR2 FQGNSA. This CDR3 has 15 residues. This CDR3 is CASSLANRAVGGYTF. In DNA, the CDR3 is TGTGCCAGCAGCTTAGCCAACAGGGCGGTGGGAGGCTACACCTTC.

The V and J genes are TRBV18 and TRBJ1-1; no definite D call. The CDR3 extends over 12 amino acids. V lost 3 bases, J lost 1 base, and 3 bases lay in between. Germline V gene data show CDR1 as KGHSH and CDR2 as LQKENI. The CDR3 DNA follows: TGTGCCAGCTCACCGAGGAACACTGAAGCTTTCTTT. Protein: CASSPRNTEAFF.

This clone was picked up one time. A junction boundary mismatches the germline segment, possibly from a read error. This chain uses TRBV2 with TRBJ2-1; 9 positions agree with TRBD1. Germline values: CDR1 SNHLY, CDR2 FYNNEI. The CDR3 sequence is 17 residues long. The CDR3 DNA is TGTGCCAGCAGGTCCGTCGTTGGGACAGGGCTTCACAATGCGCAGTTCTTC. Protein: CASRSVVGTGLHNAQFF.

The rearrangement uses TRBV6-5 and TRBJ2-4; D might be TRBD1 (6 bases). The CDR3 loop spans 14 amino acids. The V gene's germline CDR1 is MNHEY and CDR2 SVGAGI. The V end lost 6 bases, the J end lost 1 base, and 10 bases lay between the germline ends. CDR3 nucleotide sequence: TGTGCCAGCAGCTCACAGGGTGCCAAAAACATTCAGTACTTC. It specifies CASSSQGAKNIQYF.